This T cell receptor (beta chain) was captured by sequencing in a study of shared clonotypes between healthy human individuals. Turning to the study itself: CD4 naive cells filled three plates per donor, CD4 memory three, CD8 naive two and CD8 memory one.

CDR3 length equals 12 residues. V lost 5 bases and J 10 bases, leaving 12 bases between the germline ends. CDR1 and CDR2 (germline): SGHAT, FQNNGV. Selected positively for CCR7 and CD45RO-negative, naive CD8 cells excluded terminally differentiated effector memory CD45RA+ cells. Deep-level assay runs were performed. Several immunoSEQ plates received, in even portions, the genomic DNA of each subset. Libraries were prepared by immunoSEQ multiplex PCR; TCRdb keeps only in-frame clonotypes and omits some of them. The sample comprises about 2.2 million clones, about 93% of which are singletons, and around 1.7% rests with the top ten.

This receptor was taken from a man younger than 35 in good health. Some clones in this sample may be carry-over from other donors' samples. This chain joins TRBV11-2 and TRBJ2-1; D remains unclear. What was sequenced was naive CD8+ T cells from PBMCs. The CDR3 nucleotides are TGTGCCAGCAGCGTCCAACTTAAGGAGCAGTTCTTC. Translated: CASSVQLKEQFF.